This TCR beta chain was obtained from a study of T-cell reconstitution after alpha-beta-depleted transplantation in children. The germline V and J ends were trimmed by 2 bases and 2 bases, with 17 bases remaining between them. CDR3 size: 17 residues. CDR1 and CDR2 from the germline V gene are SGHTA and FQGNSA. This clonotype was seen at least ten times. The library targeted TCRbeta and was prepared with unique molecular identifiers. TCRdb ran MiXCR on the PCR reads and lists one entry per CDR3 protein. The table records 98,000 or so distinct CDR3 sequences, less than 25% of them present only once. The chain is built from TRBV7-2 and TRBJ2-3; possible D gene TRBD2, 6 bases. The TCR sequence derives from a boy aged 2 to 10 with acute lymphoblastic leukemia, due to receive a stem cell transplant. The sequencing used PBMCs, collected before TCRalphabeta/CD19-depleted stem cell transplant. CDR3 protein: CASSLTRAVGLTDTQYF. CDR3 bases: TGTGCCAGCAGCTTAACCCGCGCCGTGGGACTCACAGATACGCAGTATTTT.